Listed here are 26 T cell receptor beta chains from one sample, sequenced in a study of shared clonotypes between healthy human individuals. CD45RO-negative CD8 cells positively selected for CCR7 made up the naive population, which excluded terminally differentiated effector memory CD45RA+ cells. Assay used: immunoSEQ multiplex PCR; TCRdb lists only in-frame clones, some missing. Of about 2.1 million clones listed, 80% to 95% are singletons. The material sequenced was naive CD8+ T cells from PBMCs. The receptor source for this set is a man in his late teens or twenties in good health. Some clones in this sample may be carry-over from other donors' samples.

The rearrangement joins TRBV5-1 to TRBJ2-7; the D is unclear. Trimming left V 0 bases short and J 7 bases short, with 14 bases between. CDR3 length: 14 residues. The germline gives CDR1 SGHRS, CDR2 YFSETQ. CDR3 DNA: TGCGCCAGCAGCTTGGAAGTTACAGCTAGGGAGCAGTACTTC. Translation: CASSLEVTAREQYF.

The rearrangement links TRBV5-4 to TRBJ1-2; D is possibly TRBD1 (6 bases). The CDR3 consists of 15 residues. Germline CDR1 SGHNT, CDR2 YYREEE (reference sequence). V lost 4 bases and J lost 4, with 17 bases in between. The CDR3 sequence is CASSLEPGHVYGYTF. The CDR3 coding sequence is TGTGCCAGCAGCCTGGAACCGGGACACGTCTATGGCTACACCTTC.

This clone was seen only a few times. The chain joins TRBV30 to TRBJ1-1; tentative D call: TRBD1 (5 bases). Trimming left V 5 bases short and J 6 bases short, with 19 bases between. Germline V gene sequence: CDR1 GTSNPN, CDR2 SVGIG (reference sequence). CDR3 length: 14 residues. The CDR3 here is CAWSNQGGNAEAFF. The DNA of the CDR3 is TGTGCCTGGTCTAATCAGGGAGGAAATGCTGAAGCTTTCTTT.

With regard to this clone: The sample holds other DNA sequences that translate to the same CDR3. The chain recombines TRBV7-3 with TRBJ1-1, with TRBD1 as a possible D gene (5 bases). Germline V lookup: CDR1 SGHTA, CDR2 FQGTGA. V lost 1 base, J lost 4 bases, and 7 bases lay in between. The CDR3 has 13 residues. The CDR3 DNA follows: TGTGCCAGCAGCTTAATTGGGGGCACTGAAGCTTTCTTT. Its protein product is CASSLIGGTEAFF.

This rearrangement joins TRBV11-1 to TRBJ2-7; either TRBD1 or TRBD2 may supply D (5 bases each). The germline V gene has CDR1 SGHAT and CDR2 FQDESV (reference sequence). V lost 6 bases, J lost 9 bases, and 21 bases lay in between. The CDR3 is 14 residues long. CDR3 protein: CASRFRDAGARQYF. In nucleotides, the CDR3 is TGTGCCAGCAGGTTCCGGGACGCCGGAGCCAGGCAGTACTTC.

The chain carries TRBV4-1 and TRBJ2-1, with 7 nucleotides matching TRBD2. CDR3 length equals 19 residues. The V gene end was trimmed by 0 bases and the J gene end by 5 bases; junction bases not matched to a gene: 16. Germline loops: CDR1 MGHRA, CDR2 YSYEKL. CDR3 amino acids: CASSQEPTPRREKHNEQFF. The CDR3 DNA is TGCGCCAGCAGCCAAGAACCGACCCCAAGGCGGGAGAAACACAATGAGCAGTTCTTC.

This clone came up once. The rearrangement joins TRBV5-5 to TRBJ1-2; D unresolved. The CDR3 extends over 18 amino acids. Germline CDR1 reads SGHKS; CDR2 reads YYEKEE (reference sequence). V was pared by 0 bases and J by 4 bases, with 22 bases between. The CDR3, as DNA: TGTGCCAGCAGCTTGGAGTATTGGGCCTCATCCTCTGGCTATGGCTACACCTTC. It codes for CASSLEYWASSSGYGYTF.

CDR3 region: CASSAPERLAGGTGELFF. CDR3 nucleotides: TGTGCCAGCAGCGCCCCCGAGAGGCTAGCGGGAGGAACCGGGGAGCTGTTTTTT. The gene calls are TRBV9 and TRBJ2-2; 11 positions match TRBD2. This CDR3 is 18 amino acids long. V lost 3 bases, J lost 5 bases, and 12 bases stayed unmatched. Germline CDR1 and CDR2: SGDLS and YYNGEE.

On this clone itself: Other DNA sequences from this sample encode an identical CDR3 as well. This sequence joins TRBV4-2 and TRBJ2-1; 11 bases are a match to TRBD2. From germline, CDR1 is LGHNA and CDR2 YNFKEQ. The CDR3 has 15 residues. The J segment lost 4 bases and the V segment lost 3 bases, leaving 2 bases of the junction unmatched. DNA for the CDR3: TGTGCCAGCAGCCAGCTAGCGGGAGGATACAATGAGCAGTTCTTC. Protein product: CASSQLAGGYNEQFF.

This chain uses TRBV10-3 with TRBJ2-1, with 7 bases matching TRBD2. With V trimmed by 0 bases and J by 2 bases, 7 bases remained unmatched. The V gene's germline CDR1 is ENHRY and CDR2 SYGVKD. The CDR3 extends over 17 amino acids. The CDR3 DNA reads TGTGCCATCAGTGAGTCCACCTCCGGGACTACCTACAATGAGCAGTTCTTC. It encodes CAISESTSGTTYNEQFF.

The chain couples TRBV4-2 to TRBJ2-2; TRBD2 might be the D (5 bases). V gave up 3 bases and J gave up 6 bases, with 14 bases separating them. The length of the CDR3 is 15 residues. Germline loops: CDR1 LGHNA, CDR2 YNFKEQ. The DNA for the CDR3 is TGTGCCAGCAGCCAGTTCCGTCAGAGGGCCGGGGAGCTGTTTTTT. Residues: CASSQFRQRAGELFF.

The table lists this clone with a few counts. At one of its ends the junction is not consistent with the germline gene, which may arise from a read error. This chain links TRBV2 with TRBJ2-7; 9 bases fit TRBD2. The CDR3 loop spans 15 amino acids. Germline V gene sequence: CDR1 SNHLY, CDR2 FYNNEI. The CDR3 bases are TGTGCCAGCAATCCCCCGGGACTAGCCTCCTCCGAGCAGTACTTC. Protein: CASNPPGLASSEQYF. The variable domain in full, with the rest retrieved from reference TRBV2 and TRBJ2-7, is EPEVTQTPSHQVTQMGQEVILRCVPISNHLYFYWYRQILGQKVEFLVSFYNNEISEKSEIFDDQFSVERPDGSNFTLKIRSTKLEDSAMYFCASNPPGLASSEQYFGPGTRLTVT.

This clone has more than one count but fewer than ten. V usage is TRBV4-2 and J usage is TRBJ2-1, with 10 bases identical to TRBD2. Looked up from germline, CDR1 is LGHNA and CDR2 is YNFKEQ. V was pared by 0 bases and J by 7 bases, with 3 bases of the junction left unmatched. The CDR3 has 15 residues. The DNA of the CDR3 is TGTGCCAGCAGCCAAGAACTAGCGGGATGGAATGAGCAGTTCTTC. As protein: CASSQELAGWNEQFF.

This chain links TRBV7-9 with TRBJ1-1, with a weak D call TRBD1 (6 bases). CDR3 size: 17 residues. CDR1 is SEHNR, CDR2 FQNEAQ, per germline (reference sequence). V lost 6 bases to trimming and J lost 1 base, with 21 bases between them. The CDR3 sequence is CASSPQVGALRNTEAFF. The DNA of the CDR3 is TGTGCCAGCAGTCCCCAGGTGGGGGCGCTACGGAACACTGAAGCTTTCTTT.

In nucleotides, the CDR3 is TGTGCCAGCAGCCTAATCGCTTCCCCCGTTAACTATGGCTACACCTTC. It codes for CASSLIASPVNYGYTF. The V call is TRBV2, the J call TRBJ1-2; D unclear. In germline, CDR1 is SNHLY, CDR2 FYNNEI. This CDR3 spans 16 amino acids. V was pared by 6 bases and J by 1 base, with 18 bases between.

The chain is built from TRBV7-3 and TRBJ2-1; D is possibly TRBD1 (5 bases). Germline-derived CDR1 and CDR2 are SGHTA and FQGTGA. V was trimmed by 5 bases and J by 9 bases, leaving 11 bases between them. The CDR3 length is 12 residues. The CDR3 reads CASSRRGGEQFF. The CDR3 DNA is TGTGCCAGCAGCCGAAGGGGTGGTGAGCAGTTCTTC. The complete variable domain, with remaining parts taken from reference TRBV7-3 and TRBJ2-1, reads GAGVSQTPSNKVTEKGKYVELRCDPISGHTALYWYRQSLGQGPEFLIYFQGTGAADDSGLPNDRFFAVRPEGSVSTLKIQRTERGDSAVYLCASSRRGGEQFFGPGTRLTVL.

The genes are TRBV27 and TRBJ2-7; TRBD2 matches at 9 bases. V gave up 5 bases and J gave up 3 bases; unmatched junction bases: 8. Germline CDR1 and CDR2: MNHEY and SMNVEV (reference sequence). The CDR3 extends over 15 amino acids. CDR3 DNA: TGTGCCAGCAGTGTTAGCGGGAGACTTAACTACGAGCAGTACTTC. Translating gives CASSVSGRLNYEQYF.

The chain carries TRBV7-9 and TRBJ1-1, with D unresolved. Trimming left V 6 bases short and J 1 base short, with 9 bases between. CDR3 size: 13 residues. CDR1 is SEHNR, CDR2 FQNEAQ, per germline (reference sequence). The CDR3 here is CASRSRANTEAFF. The CDR3 DNA reads TGTGCCAGCAGGTCGAGGGCGAACACTGAAGCTTTCTTT.

The V call is TRBV6-5, the J call TRBJ1-2; 10 bases match TRBD1. CDR1 is MNHEY and CDR2 is SVGAGI in the germline V gene. This CDR3 comprises 13 residues. With V trimmed by 4 bases and J by 6 bases, 2 bases remained unmatched. CDR3 in DNA: TGTGCCAGCAGTTCCGACAGGGGGCATGGCTACACCTTC. Protein: CASSSDRGHGYTF.

This rearrangement joins TRBV7-9 to TRBJ2-5; D ambiguous. Trimming cost V 2 bases and J 5 bases, with 6 bases left between them. Germline values: CDR1 SEHNR, CDR2 FQNEAQ (reference sequence). This CDR3 has 12 amino acids. In DNA, the CDR3 is TGTGCCAGCAGCTTATGGGCGGAGACCCAGTACTTC. Translated: CASSLWAETQYF.

Comment on this clone: The same CDR3 is also encoded by other DNA sequences in this sample. The rearrangement uses TRBV7-8 and TRBJ2-5, with 8 bases matching TRBD1. V shed 4 bases and J 2 bases; nucleotides not matched to a gene: 6. CDR1 is SGHVS and CDR2 is FQNEAQ in the germline V gene. The CDR3 runs 15 residues. CDR3 sequence (DNA): TGTGCCAGCAGCTACCGACAGGGGATTCAAGAGACCCAGTACTTC. Translated: CASSYRQGIQETQYF.

CDR3 in DNA: TGCGCCAGCAGCCGCGGGACGGGGGACGAGCAGTACTTC. It codes for CASSRGTGDEQYF. The J gene is TRBJ2-7, the V gene TRBV4-3, with D possibly matching TRBD2 (6 bases). Trimming took 4 bases from V and 5 from J, leaving 12 bases between them. CDR3 length: 13 amino acids. From germline, CDR1 is LGHNA and CDR2 YSLEER.

The CDR3 nucleotides read TGTGCCAGCAGTTTATCCGGGAGGACAGATACGCAGTATTTT. This encodes CASSLSGRTDTQYF. The chain carries TRBV27 and TRBJ2-3, with 7 positions matching TRBD2. V lost 0 bases and J lost 3; bases outside the gene matches: 0. CDR3 size: 14 residues. The germline gives CDR1 MNHEY, CDR2 SMNVEV (reference sequence).

V is TRBV25-1 and J is TRBJ2-7, with 7 bases that match TRBD1. CDR1 and CDR2 (germline): MGHDK, SYGVNS. The CDR3 is 14 residues long. V dropped 6 bases and J dropped 1; count of bases not matched to a gene: 6. Written as DNA, the CDR3 is TGTGCCAGCAGCCCCCCGGGACAGTCCTACGAGCAGTACTTC. It codes for CASSPPGQSYEQYF.

The chain has TRBV11-2 and TRBJ2-1, with D perhaps being TRBD1 or TRBD2 (5 bases each). CDR1 SGHAT and CDR2 FQNNGV come from the germline V gene. V dropped 1 base and J dropped 16 bases, with 14 bases sitting between them. The length of the CDR3 is 12 residues. CDR3 amino acids: CASSLAGTGYFF. For the CDR3, the DNA is TGTGCCAGCAGCTTAGCCGGGACCGGCTATTTCTTC.

V usage is TRBV7-9 and J usage is TRBJ1-2; D perhaps matches TRBD1 (5 bases). The germline gives CDR1 SEHNR, CDR2 FQNEAQ (reference sequence). V shed 5 bases and J shed 8 bases, with 18 bases lying between them. CDR3 length: 14 residues. CDR3 sequence: CASSPSGPLGGYTF. The CDR3, as DNA: TGTGCCAGCAGCCCATCGGGACCCCTAGGGGGCTACACCTTC.